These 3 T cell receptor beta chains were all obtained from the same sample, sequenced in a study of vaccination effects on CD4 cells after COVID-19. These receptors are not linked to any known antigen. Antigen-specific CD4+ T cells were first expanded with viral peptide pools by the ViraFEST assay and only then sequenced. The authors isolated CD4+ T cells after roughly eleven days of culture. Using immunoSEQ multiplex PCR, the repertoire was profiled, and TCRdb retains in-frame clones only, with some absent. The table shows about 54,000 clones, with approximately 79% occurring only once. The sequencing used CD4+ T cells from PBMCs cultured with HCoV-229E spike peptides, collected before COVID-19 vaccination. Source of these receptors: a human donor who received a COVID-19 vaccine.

The CDR3 reads CASSQAWSGGNTIYF. CDR3 in DNA: TGTGCCAGCAGCCAAGCCTGGTCGGGGGGAAACACCATATATTTT. The chain couples TRBV3-1 (or the pseudogene TRBV3-2) to TRBJ1-3; unclear D gene. Germline CDR1 LGHDT, CDR2 YNNKEL (reference sequence). The CDR3 contains 15 residues. V lost 1 base to trimming and J lost 4 bases, with 11 bases between them.

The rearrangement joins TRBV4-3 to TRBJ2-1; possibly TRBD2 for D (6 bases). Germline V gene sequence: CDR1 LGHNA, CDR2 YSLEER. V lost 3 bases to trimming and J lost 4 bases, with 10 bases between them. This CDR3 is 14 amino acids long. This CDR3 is CASSHTREYNEQFF. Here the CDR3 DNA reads TGCGCCAGCAGCCACACCCGGGAGTACAATGAGCAGTTCTTC.

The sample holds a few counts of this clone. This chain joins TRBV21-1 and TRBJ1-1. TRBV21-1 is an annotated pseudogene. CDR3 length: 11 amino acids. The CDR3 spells CASSANTEAFF. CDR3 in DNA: TGTGCCAGCAGCGCGAACACTGAAGCTTTCTTT.